The T cell receptor beta chain described here comes from a study of technical replicates of blood from a few donors. Trimming removed 0 bases at V and 13 bases at J, with 7 bases between. Germline loops: CDR1 MNHEY, CDR2 SMNVEV (reference sequence). CDR3 size: 12 residues. Sequencing used immunoSEQ multiplex PCR; TCRdb keeps in-frame clones, though not all of them. The sample shows about 95,000 clones, 95% of them seen only once. The sample comprised T cells isolated from PBMCs. The chain recombines TRBV27 with TRBJ1-6; D is uncertain. The sequence derives from a human donor in good health. DNA of the CDR3: TGTGCCAGCAGTTTATCTGGGCAGCCCCTCCACTTT. Its translation is CASSLSGQPLHF.